The 12 T cell receptor beta chains presented below share a single source sample, sequenced in a study of blood T cell repertoires in COVID-19. Profiled with immunoSEQ multiplex PCR; TCRdb holds only in-frame clones, not every one. The sample consists of about 42,000 clones, around 81% of them appearing once. Sequenced input: peripheral blood. Source of these receptors: a man aged 45-65 years with active COVID-19.

Notes on this clone: The same CDR3 also results from other DNA sequences found in this sample. The chain is built from TRBV7-6 and TRBJ1-5; TRBD1 agrees at 11 bases. There are 15 residues in the CDR3. Germline values: CDR1 SGHVS, CDR2 FNYEAQ. Germline trimming cut 4 bases from V and 5 bases from J; bases unmatched to any gene: 4. CDR3 in amino acids: CASSSGTGGYQPQHF. In nucleotides, the CDR3 is TGTGCCAGCAGCTCCGGGACAGGGGGTTATCAGCCCCAGCATTTT.

J is TRBJ1-4 and V is TRBV4-2; D not resolved. This CDR3 region has 14 residues. The V end was cut by 6 bases, the J end by 3 bases, with 11 bases between. Germline assignment: CDR1 LGHNA and CDR2 YNFKEQ. CDR3 nucleotide sequence: TGTGCCAGCAGGAGTGAAGAAGCTAATGAAAAACTGTTTTTT. It is translated as CASRSEEANEKLFF.

In this sample, this clone turned up a few times. This chain connects TRBV29-1 to TRBJ1-2, with 8 bases fitting TRBD1. V lost 6 bases and J lost 3; bases outside the gene matches: 3. The germline V gene encodes CDR1 SQVTM and CDR2 ANQGSEA. There are 12 residues in the CDR3. The CDR3 spells CSVVQGDYGYTF. CDR3 DNA sequence: TGCAGCGTAGTACAGGGGGACTATGGCTACACCTTC.

This chain connects TRBV7-9 to TRBJ2-3; 7 bases match TRBD1. V lost 4 bases, J lost 2 bases, and 3 bases stayed unmatched. The CDR3 consists of 14 residues. Germline lookup yields CDR1 SEHNR and CDR2 FQNEAQ (reference sequence). CDR3 coding DNA: TGTGCCAGCAGCTCGGACAGGCTCACAGATACGCAGTATTTT. This translates into CASSSDRLTDTQYF.

This chain uses TRBV19 with TRBJ2-7; D not certain. Germline loops: CDR1 LNHDA, CDR2 SQIVND (reference sequence). The CDR3 is made up of 13 amino acids. The V gene lost 3 bases and the J gene lost 1 base, with 7 bases spanning the gap. The CDR3 reads CASSISRSYEQYF. CDR3 bases: TGTGCCAGTAGTATCAGCAGGTCCTACGAGCAGTACTTC.

The V and J genes are TRBV5-6 and TRBJ2-3, with 10 bases matching TRBD1. CDR1 and CDR2 (germline): SGHDT, YYEEEE. The CDR3 is 18 residues long. Trimming cost V 0 bases and J 0 bases; bases outside gene matches: 7. The CDR3 nucleotides read TGTGCCAGCAGCTTGGTGGGACAGGGGATTTCTAGCACAGATACGCAGTATTTT. Its translation is CASSLVGQGISSTDTQYF. The variable domain in full, completed from reference TRBV5-6 and TRBJ2-3, reads DAGVTQSPTHLIKTRGQQVTLRCSPKSGHDTVSWYQQALGQGPQFIFQYYEEEERQRGNFPDRFSGHQFPNYSSELNVNALLLGDSALYLCASSLVGQGISSTDTQYFGPGTRLTVL.

The chain carries TRBV15 and TRBJ2-5; 7 bases align to TRBD2. Germline CDR1 reads LNHNV; CDR2 reads YYDKDF (reference sequence). The CDR3 has 14 residues. V dropped 4 bases and J dropped 2; count of bases not matched to a gene: 4. The CDR3 DNA follows: TGTGCCACCAGCACCCTAGCGGTACAAGAGACCCAGTACTTC. Translation gives CATSTLAVQETQYF.

This clone qualifies as medium-sized. The gene calls are TRBV25-1 and TRBJ2-7, with D possibly matching TRBD2 (7 bases). The CDR3 totals 15 residues. Trimming pared 2 bases from V and 0 bases from J, leaving 11 bases between. Germline V CDR1 and CDR2: MGHDK, SYGVNS. CDR3 sequence reads: CASSERGGSSYEQYF. For the CDR3, the DNA is TGTGCCAGCAGTGAAAGGGGGGGGAGCTCCTACGAGCAGTACTTC.

The V call is TRBV10-3, the J call TRBJ1-1; tentatively, D is TRBD1 (6 bases). Germline V gives CDR1 ENHRY, CDR2 SYGVKD. V lost 6 bases and J lost 8, with 10 bases in between. The length of the CDR3 is 11 residues. CDR3 sequence reads: CAISRDKEAFF. CDR3 nucleotide sequence: TGTGCCATCAGCCGGGACAAAGAAGCTTTCTTT.

This sequence joins TRBV2 and TRBJ1-1; maybe TRBD1 (6 bases). Germline V gene sequence: CDR1 SNHLY, CDR2 FYNNEI. V was pared by 3 bases and J by 11 bases, with 13 bases between. The CDR3 is 12 amino acids. The CDR3 loop reads CASSDRGYWAFF. As DNA, the CDR3 is TGTGCCAGCAGTGACAGGGGATATTGGGCTTTCTTT.

The rearrangement links TRBV7-8 to TRBJ2-1; D might be TRBD2 (5 bases). The CDR3 is made up of 14 amino acids. In germline, CDR1 is SGHVS, CDR2 FQNEAQ. V lost 5 bases, J lost 3 bases, and 11 bases lay in between. CDR3 protein: CASSPSQDYNEQFF. DNA of the CDR3: TGTGCCAGCAGCCCTAGCCAGGACTACAATGAGCAGTTCTTC.

The chain uses TRBV25-1 and TRBJ2-1, with 7 bases fitting TRBD1. Germline lookup yields CDR1 MGHDK and CDR2 SYGVNS. The CDR3 is made up of 14 amino acids. Trimming at V came to 10 bases and at J to 4 bases, leaving 10 bases not matched to a gene. The CDR3 DNA reads as TGTGCCACCTCTGGAACAGGGGTTTACAATGAGCAGTTCTTC. Translated, it gives CATSGTGVYNEQFF.